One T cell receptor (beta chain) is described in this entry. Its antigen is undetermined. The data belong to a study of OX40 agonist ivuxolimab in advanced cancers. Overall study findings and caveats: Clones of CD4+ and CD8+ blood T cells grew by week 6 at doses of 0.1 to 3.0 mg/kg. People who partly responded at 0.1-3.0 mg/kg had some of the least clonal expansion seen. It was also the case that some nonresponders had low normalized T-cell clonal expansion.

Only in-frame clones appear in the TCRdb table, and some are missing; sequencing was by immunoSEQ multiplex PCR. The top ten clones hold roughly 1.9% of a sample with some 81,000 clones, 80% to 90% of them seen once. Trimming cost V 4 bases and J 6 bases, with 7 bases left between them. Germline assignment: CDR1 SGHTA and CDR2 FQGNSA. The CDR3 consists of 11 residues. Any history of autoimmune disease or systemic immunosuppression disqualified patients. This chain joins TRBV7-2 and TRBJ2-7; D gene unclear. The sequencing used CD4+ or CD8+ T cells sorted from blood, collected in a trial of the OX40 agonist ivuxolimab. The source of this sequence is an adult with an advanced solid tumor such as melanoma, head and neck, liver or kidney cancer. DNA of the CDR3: TGTGCCAGCAGCTCTTTCACCGAGCAGTACTTC. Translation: CASSSFTEQYF. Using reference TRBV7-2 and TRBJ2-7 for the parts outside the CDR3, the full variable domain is GAGVSQSPSNKVTEKGKDVELRCDPISGHTALYWYRQSLGQGLEFLIYFQGNSAPDKSGLPSDRFSAERTGGSVSTLTIQRTQQEDSAVYLCASSSFTEQYFGPGTRLTVT.